These 22 T cell receptor beta chains share one sample of origin, sequenced in a study of CD8+ T cells in alopecia areata. Regarding treatment: oral pan-JAK inhibitor, 5-10 mg twice daily. Once RNA had been extracted, it was reverse transcribed into cDNA to act as the sequencing template. TCRdb's copy holds only in-frame clones and misses some; the assay was immunoSEQ multiplex PCR. Of roughly 220,000 clones listed, more than 55% are singletons. The specimen was CD4+ T cells sorted from blood, collected at approximately week 44, from a patient treated with tofacitinib. These TCRs come from a human donor with alopecia areata.

This clone appeared many times. The chain employs TRBV30 and TRBJ2-3, with 7 bases that match TRBD2. After removal of 4 bases from V and 10 bases from J, the junction contained 5 bases not matched to a gene. The CDR3 extends over 11 amino acids. The germline gives CDR1 GTSNPN, CDR2 SVGIG (reference sequence). CDR3: CAWTGGGPQYF. The CDR3, as DNA: TGTGCCTGGACAGGCGGGGGTCCGCAGTATTTT.

This clone occurred a few times. J is TRBJ2-5 and V is TRBV29-1; 8 nucleotides line up with TRBD2. The CDR3 runs 12 residues. Germline V lookup: CDR1 SQVTM, CDR2 ANQGSEA. J was trimmed by 5 bases and V by 6 bases; bases with no gene match: 5. The CDR3 region is CSVGTSRETQYF. The CDR3 coding sequence is TGCAGCGTCGGGACTAGTAGGGAGACCCAGTACTTC. The full variable domain, with the rest looked up from reference TRBV29-1 and TRBJ2-5, is SAVISQKPSRDICQRGTSLTIQCQVDSQVTMMFWYRQQPGQSLTLIATANQGSEATYESGFVIDKFPISRPNLTFSTLTVSNMSPEDSSIYLCSVGTSRETQYFGPGTRLLVL.

There are a few counts of this clone. The rearrangement uses TRBV2 and TRBJ1-4, with TRBD1 matching over 7 bases. CDR1 is SNHLY, CDR2 FYNNEI, per germline. CDR3 length equals 15 residues. V lost 6 bases, J lost 7 bases, and 11 bases stayed unmatched. The CDR3 sequence is CASSDPGQASEKLFF. CDR3 coding DNA: TGTGCCAGCAGCGACCCTGGACAGGCCTCTGAAAAACTGTTTTTT.

This clone was picked up a small number of times. The genes are TRBV5-1 and TRBJ2-2, with 7 positions matching TRBD2. The V gene's germline CDR1 is SGHRS and CDR2 YFSETQ. This CDR3 region has 15 residues. Trimming removed 4 bases from V and 2 bases from J; junction bases left unmatched: 5. The CDR3 here is CASSRTSPNTGELFF. CDR3 nucleotide sequence: TGCGCCAGCAGCCGGACTAGTCCTAACACCGGGGAGCTGTTTTTT.

This rearrangement joins TRBV30 to TRBJ2-5; D is perhaps TRBD2 (6 bases). Trimming pared 1 base from V and 5 bases from J, leaving 11 bases between. This CDR3 comprises 13 residues. Germline V gives CDR1 GTSNPN, CDR2 SVGIG (reference sequence). CDR3 in DNA: TGTGCCTGGAGTGGCGGGGCTTGGGAGACCCAGTACTTC. Residues: CAWSGGAWETQYF. Full variable domain (outside the CDR3, taken from reference TRBV30 and TRBJ2-5): SQTIHQWPATLVQPVGSPLSLECTVEGTSNPNLYWYRQAAGRGLQLLFYSVGIGQISSEVPQNLSASRPQDRQFILSSKKLLLSDSGFYLCAWSGGAWETQYFGPGTRLLVL.

V gene TRBV11-2 combines with J gene TRBJ1-6; D remains unclear. The CDR3 totals 15 residues. With 5 bases removed from V and 13 bases from J, the gap between germline ends came to 21 bases. Germline lookup yields CDR1 SGHAT and CDR2 FQNNGV. CDR3 in DNA: TGTGCCAGCAGCCGTGGGTTCGAGGGAGGATGGCCCCTCCACTTT. It specifies CASSRGFEGGWPLHF.

The V call is TRBV13, the J call TRBJ2-5, with unresolved D. Trimming took 5 bases from V and 5 from J, leaving 12 bases between them. Germline V lookup: CDR1 PRHDT, CDR2 FYEKMQ (reference sequence). This CDR3 region has 13 residues. DNA of the CDR3: TGTGCCAGCAGCCTGGCAGTATTTGAGACCCAGTACTTC. Translation: CASSLAVFETQYF.

V usage is TRBV20-1 and J usage is TRBJ2-7; the D is unclear. Trimming shortened V by 0 bases and J by 7 bases, and 7 bases separated the two germline ends. Germline V gives CDR1 DFQATT, CDR2 SNEGSKA (reference sequence). The CDR3 covers 11 residues. CDR3 in DNA: TGCAGTGCTAGAGACCAACAGGAGCAGTACTTC. This gives the protein CSARDQQEQYF.

J is TRBJ2-1 and V is TRBV7-8; D unclear. Trimming pared 5 bases from V and 0 bases from J, leaving 11 bases between. This CDR3 comprises 15 residues. In germline, CDR1 is SGHVS, CDR2 FQNEAQ. The CDR3 nucleotides read TGTGCCAGCAGCCCCCAGGAGCACTCCTACAATGAGCAGTTCTTC. Amino acid sequence: CASSPQEHSYNEQFF.

This chain joins TRBV13 and TRBJ1-1; D gene unclear. CDR3 length: 17 amino acids. V lost 3 bases, J lost 3 bases, and 20 bases lay in between. Germline CDR1 and CDR2: PRHDT and FYEKMQ (reference sequence). The CDR3 region is CASSLDLWGNPHTEAFF. DNA of the CDR3: TGTGCCAGCAGCTTGGACCTTTGGGGAAACCCCCACACTGAAGCTTTCTTT.

In DNA, the CDR3 is TGTGCCAGCAGTGCTCTTAACTATGGCTACACCTTC. It codes for CASSALNYGYTF. The gene calls are TRBV2 and TRBJ1-2; D gene uncertain. The V end lost 4 bases, the J end lost 1 base, and 4 bases lay between the germline ends. The V gene's germline CDR1 is SNHLY and CDR2 FYNNEI. This CDR3 is built from 12 residues. The whole variable domain, filled in from reference TRBV2 and TRBJ1-2, reads EPEVTQTPSHQVTQMGQEVILRCVPISNHLYFYWYRQILGQKVEFLVSFYNNEISEKSEIFDDQFSVERPDGSNFTLKIRSTKLEDSAMYFCASSALNYGYTFGSGTRLTVV.

The CDR3 here is CAISNQGTSGDEQYF. CDR3 DNA: TGTGCCATCAGTAATCAGGGGACTAGCGGGGACGAGCAGTACTTC. The V gene is TRBV10-3, the J gene TRBJ2-7, with TRBD2 matching over 13 bases. Germline assignment: CDR1 ENHRY and CDR2 SYGVKD. The CDR3 runs 15 residues. With 5 bases clipped from V and 5 bases from J, the junction kept 6 bases outside the gene matches.

The rearrangement joins TRBV30 to TRBJ1-2; no reliable D call. The V and J ends lost 0 bases and 4 bases respectively, with 9 bases between them. The CDR3 has 13 amino acids. The germline V gene encodes CDR1 GTSNPN and CDR2 SVGIG (reference sequence). CDR3 in amino acids: CAWSVGIFYGYTF. The CDR3 nucleotides read TGTGCCTGGAGTGTGGGAATTTTCTATGGCTACACCTTC.

The sample holds one count of this clone. This chain uses TRBV7-9 with TRBJ2-2; D not resolved. The V and J ends lost 3 bases and 6 bases respectively, with 8 bases between them. The CDR3 spans 13 residues. Germline V lookup: CDR1 SEHNR, CDR2 FQNEAQ (reference sequence). The CDR3 is CASSFSGSGELFF. The DNA of the CDR3 is TGTGCCAGCAGCTTCTCAGGTTCCGGGGAGCTGTTTTTT.

CDR3: CASTGLTYGYTF. For the CDR3, the DNA is TGTGCCTCAACCGGTCTCACCTATGGCTACACCTTC. The chain links TRBV30 to TRBJ1-2; no definite D call. The germline V and J ends were trimmed by 7 bases and 4 bases, with 13 bases remaining between them. CDR1 and CDR2 from the germline V gene are GTSNPN and SVGIG (reference sequence). The CDR3 sequence is 12 residues long.

CDR3 loop: CSVSEGVADTQYF. In nucleotides, the CDR3 is TGCAGCGTTTCCGAGGGGGTCGCAGATACGCAGTATTTT. V and J are TRBV29-1 and TRBJ2-3; weak D call: TRBD1 (6 bases). The ends were cut back, 5 bases at V and 4 bases at J, with 13 bases in the middle. Germline CDR1 SQVTM, CDR2 ANQGSEA. CDR3 size: 13 residues.

This clone appeared once. The CDR3 sequence: CASSEIGSGTGGSYEQYF. CDR3 DNA sequence: TGTGCCAGCAGTGAAATCGGGTCGGGGACAGGGGGATCCTACGAGCAGTACTTC. This sequence joins TRBV6-1 and TRBJ2-7, with 11 bases lining up with TRBD1. The ends lost 2 bases at V and 1 base at J; junction bases unmatched: 10. In germline, CDR1 is MNHNS, CDR2 SASEGT. The CDR3 has 18 amino acids.

This clone was observed a few times. This chain uses TRBV29-1 with TRBJ1-2, with a possible D match to TRBD1 (5 bases). The CDR3 contains 13 residues. V was cut by 5 bases and J by 0 bases, with 10 bases left in between. Germline values: CDR1 SQVTM, CDR2 ANQGSEA. CDR3 sequence (DNA): TGCAGCGTTAACTTCAGGGCTAACTATGGCTACACCTTC. Its protein product is CSVNFRANYGYTF.

V usage is TRBV21-1 and J usage is TRBJ1-2; the D call TRBD1 from the table was never checked on the DNA. TRBV21-1 is listed as a pseudogene. The CDR3 has 12 residues. This chain's CDR3 is CASRGQGYGYTF. Here the CDR3 DNA reads TGTGCCAGCAGGGGGCAAGGATATGGCTACACCTTC.

The V and J genes are TRBV5-1 and TRBJ1-6; 9 bases align to TRBD1. V lost 3 bases to trimming and J lost 8 bases; unmatched junction nucleotides: 3. The CDR3 contains 14 residues. Germline V CDR1 and CDR2: SGHRS, YFSETQ. The CDR3 loop reads CASSSDRGYSPLHF. CDR3 bases: TGCGCCAGCAGCTCCGACAGGGGGTATTCACCCCTCCACTTT.

The rearrangement joins TRBV18 to TRBJ1-1; D not resolved. In germline, CDR1 is KGHSH, CDR2 LQKENI. This CDR3 contains 14 residues. V lost 3 bases and J 2 bases, leaving 10 bases between the germline ends. The CDR3 here is CASSPLSENTEAFF. CDR3 sequence (DNA): TGTGCCAGCTCACCGCTTTCCGAAAACACTGAAGCTTTCTTT.

The chain couples TRBV13 to TRBJ2-2, with TRBD1 matching over 8 bases. V trimming: 5 bases; J trimming: 6 bases; junction bases outside the gene matches: 11. Germline V gene sequence: CDR1 PRHDT, CDR2 FYEKMQ (reference sequence). This CDR3 has 16 amino acids. Here the CDR3 DNA reads TGTGCCAGCAGCGCCACGACAGGGGATATAGCCGGGGAGCTGTTTTTT. Amino acids: CASSATTGDIAGELFF.